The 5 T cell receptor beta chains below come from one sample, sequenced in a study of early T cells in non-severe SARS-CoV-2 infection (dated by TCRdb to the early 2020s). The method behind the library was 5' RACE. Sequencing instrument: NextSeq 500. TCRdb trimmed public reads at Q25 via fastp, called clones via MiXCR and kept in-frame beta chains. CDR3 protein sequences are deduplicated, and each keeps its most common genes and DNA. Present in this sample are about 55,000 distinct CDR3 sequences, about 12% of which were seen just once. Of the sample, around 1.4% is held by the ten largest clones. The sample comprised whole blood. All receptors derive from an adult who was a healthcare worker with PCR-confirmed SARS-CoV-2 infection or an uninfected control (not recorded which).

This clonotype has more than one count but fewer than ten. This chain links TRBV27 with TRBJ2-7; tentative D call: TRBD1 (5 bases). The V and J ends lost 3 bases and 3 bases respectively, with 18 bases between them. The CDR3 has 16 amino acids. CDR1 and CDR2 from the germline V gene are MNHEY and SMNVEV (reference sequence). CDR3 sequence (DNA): TGTGCCAGCAGTTTCTCTCTTGCCCAAGACAGCTACGAGCAGTACTTC. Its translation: CASSFSLAQDSYEQYF.

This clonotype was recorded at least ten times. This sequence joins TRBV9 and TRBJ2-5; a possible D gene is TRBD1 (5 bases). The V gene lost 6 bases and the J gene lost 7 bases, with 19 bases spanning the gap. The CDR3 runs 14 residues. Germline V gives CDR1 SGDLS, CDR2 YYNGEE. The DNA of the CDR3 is TGTGCCAGCACCCCGCTTGACAGCCCGACGACCCAGTACTTC. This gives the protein CASTPLDSPTTQYF.

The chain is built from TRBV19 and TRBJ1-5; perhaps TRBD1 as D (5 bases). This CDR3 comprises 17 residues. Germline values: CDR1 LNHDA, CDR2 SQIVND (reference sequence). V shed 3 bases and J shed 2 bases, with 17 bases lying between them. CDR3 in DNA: TGTGCCAGTAGTATCCTATCAGGGCTTTCCGGCAATCAGCCCCAGCATTTT. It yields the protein CASSILSGLSGNQPQHF. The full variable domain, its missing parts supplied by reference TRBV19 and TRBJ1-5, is DGGITQSPKYLFRKEGQNVTLSCEQNLNHDAMYWYRQDPGQGLRLIYYSQIVNDFQKGDIAEGYSVSREKKESFPLTVTSAQKNPTAFYLCASSILSGLSGNQPQHFGDGTRLSIL.

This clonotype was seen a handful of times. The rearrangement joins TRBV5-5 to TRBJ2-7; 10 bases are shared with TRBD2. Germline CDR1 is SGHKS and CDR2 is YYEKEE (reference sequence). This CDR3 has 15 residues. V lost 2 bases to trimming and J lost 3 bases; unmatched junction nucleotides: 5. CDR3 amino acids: CASSLTLAGVYEQYF. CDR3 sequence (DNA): TGTGCCAGCAGCTTAACCCTAGCGGGGGTCTACGAGCAGTACTTC. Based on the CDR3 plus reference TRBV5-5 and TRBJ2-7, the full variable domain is DAGVTQSPTHLIKTRGQQVTLRCSPISGHKSVSWYQQVLGQGPQFIFQYYEKEERGRGNFPDRFSARQFPNYSSELNVNALLLGDSALYLCASSLTLAGVYEQYFGPGTRLTVT.

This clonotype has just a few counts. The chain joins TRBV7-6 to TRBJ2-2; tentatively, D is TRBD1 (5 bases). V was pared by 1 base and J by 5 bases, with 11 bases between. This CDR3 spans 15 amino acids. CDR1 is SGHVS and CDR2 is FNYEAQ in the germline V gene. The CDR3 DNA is TGTGCCAGCAGCTTAGGGGCCACAGGAACCGGGGAGCTGTTTTTT. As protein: CASSLGATGTGELFF.